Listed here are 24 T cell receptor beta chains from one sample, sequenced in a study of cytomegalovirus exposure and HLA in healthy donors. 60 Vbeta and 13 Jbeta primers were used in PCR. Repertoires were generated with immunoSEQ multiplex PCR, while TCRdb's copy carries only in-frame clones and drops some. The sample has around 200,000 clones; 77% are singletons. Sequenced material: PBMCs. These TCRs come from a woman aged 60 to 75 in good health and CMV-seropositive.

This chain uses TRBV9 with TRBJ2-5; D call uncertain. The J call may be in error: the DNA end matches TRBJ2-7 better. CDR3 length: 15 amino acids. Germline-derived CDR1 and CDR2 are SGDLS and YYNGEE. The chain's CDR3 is CASSSASGVSYEQYF. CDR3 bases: TGTGCCAGCAGCTCCGCGAGTGGAGTCTCCTACGAGCAGTACTTC.

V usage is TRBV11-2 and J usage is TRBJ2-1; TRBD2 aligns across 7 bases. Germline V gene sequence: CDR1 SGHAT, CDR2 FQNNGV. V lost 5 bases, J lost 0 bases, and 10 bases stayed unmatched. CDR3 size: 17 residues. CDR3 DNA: TGTGCCAGCAGCCCCGGGGGAGCGGGGCTCTCCTACAATGAGCAGTTCTTC. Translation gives CASSPGGAGLSYNEQFF.

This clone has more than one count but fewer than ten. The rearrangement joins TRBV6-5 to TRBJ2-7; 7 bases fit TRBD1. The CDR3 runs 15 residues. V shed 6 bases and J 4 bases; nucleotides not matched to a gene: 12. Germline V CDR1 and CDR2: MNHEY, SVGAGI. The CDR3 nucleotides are TGTGCCAGCAGAGAATGGGGACAGAGGCTTTACGAGCAGTACTTC. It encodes CASREWGQRLYEQYF.

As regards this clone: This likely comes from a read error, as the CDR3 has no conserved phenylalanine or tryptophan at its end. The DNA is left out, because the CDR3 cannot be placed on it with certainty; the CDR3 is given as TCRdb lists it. Here the CDR3 reads CASSSTRSI. This chain links TRBV19 with TRBJ2-7; no check of the table's D call, TRBD2, against the DNA was made. Germline values: CDR1 LNHDA, CDR2 SQIVND (reference sequence). From its first to its last residue, the CDR3 has 9 amino acids.

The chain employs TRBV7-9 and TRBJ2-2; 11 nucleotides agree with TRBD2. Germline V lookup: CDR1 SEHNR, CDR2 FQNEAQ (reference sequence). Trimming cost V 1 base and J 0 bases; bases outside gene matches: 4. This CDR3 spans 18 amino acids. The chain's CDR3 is CASSLEGLADPNTGELFF. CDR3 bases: TGTGCCAGCAGCTTAGAGGGACTAGCGGACCCGAACACCGGGGAGCTGTTTTTT.

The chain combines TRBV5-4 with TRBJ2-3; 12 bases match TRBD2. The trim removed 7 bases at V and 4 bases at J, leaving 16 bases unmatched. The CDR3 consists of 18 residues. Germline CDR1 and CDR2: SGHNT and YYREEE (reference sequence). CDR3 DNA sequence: TGTGCCAGCTTGGGAGGGGCTAGCGGGGGGGCCACTGCAGATACGCAGTATTTT. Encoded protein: CASLGGASGGATADTQYF.

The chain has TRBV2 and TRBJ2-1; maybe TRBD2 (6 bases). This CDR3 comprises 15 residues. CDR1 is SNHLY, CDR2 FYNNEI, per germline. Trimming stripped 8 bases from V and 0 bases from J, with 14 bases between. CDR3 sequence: CASQEEGSSYNEQFF. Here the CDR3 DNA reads TGTGCCAGCCAAGAGGAGGGGAGCTCCTACAATGAGCAGTTCTTC.

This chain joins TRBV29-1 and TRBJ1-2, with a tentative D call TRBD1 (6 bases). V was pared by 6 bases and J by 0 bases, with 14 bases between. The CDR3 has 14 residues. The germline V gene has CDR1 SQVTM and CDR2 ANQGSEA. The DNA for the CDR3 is TGCAGCGTACTTAAGGGACATTCTAACTATGGCTACACCTTC. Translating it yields CSVLKGHSNYGYTF.

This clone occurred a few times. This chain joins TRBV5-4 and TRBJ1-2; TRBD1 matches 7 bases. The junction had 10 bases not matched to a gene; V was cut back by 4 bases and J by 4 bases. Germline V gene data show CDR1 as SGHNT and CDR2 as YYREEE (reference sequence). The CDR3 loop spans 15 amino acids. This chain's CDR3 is CASSVPGTEVYGYTF. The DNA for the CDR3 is TGTGCCAGCAGCGTTCCCGGGACAGAAGTCTATGGCTACACCTTC.

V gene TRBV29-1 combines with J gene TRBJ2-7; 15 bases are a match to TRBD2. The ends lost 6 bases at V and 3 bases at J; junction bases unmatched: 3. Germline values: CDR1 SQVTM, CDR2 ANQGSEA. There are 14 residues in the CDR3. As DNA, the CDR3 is TGCAGCGTCGCGGGACTAGCGGGAGGCTACGAGCAGTACTTC. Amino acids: CSVAGLAGGYEQYF.

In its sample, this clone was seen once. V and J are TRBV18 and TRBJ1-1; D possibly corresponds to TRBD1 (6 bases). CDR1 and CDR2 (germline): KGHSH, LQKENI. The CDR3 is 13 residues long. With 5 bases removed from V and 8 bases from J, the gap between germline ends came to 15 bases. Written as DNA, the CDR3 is TGTGCCAGCTCAACAAAATGGACAGACGAAGCTTTCTTT. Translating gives CASSTKWTDEAFF. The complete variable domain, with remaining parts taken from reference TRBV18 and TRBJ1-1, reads NAGVMQNPRHLVRRRGQEARLRCSPMKGHSHVYWYRQLPEEGLKFMVYLQKENIIDESGMPKERFSAEFPKEGPSILRIQQVVRGDSAAYFCASSTKWTDEAFFGQGTRLTVV.

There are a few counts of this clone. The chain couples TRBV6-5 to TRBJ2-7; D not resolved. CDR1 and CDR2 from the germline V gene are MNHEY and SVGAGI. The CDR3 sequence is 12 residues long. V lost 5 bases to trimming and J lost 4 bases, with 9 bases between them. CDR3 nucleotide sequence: TGTGCCAGCAGTGGAGTCGGGTACGAGCAGTACTTC. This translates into CASSGVGYEQYF.

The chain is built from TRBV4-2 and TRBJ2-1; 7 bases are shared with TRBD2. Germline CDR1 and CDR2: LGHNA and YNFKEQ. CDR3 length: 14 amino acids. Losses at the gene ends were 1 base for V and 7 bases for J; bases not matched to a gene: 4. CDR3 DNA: TGTGCCAGCAGCCAAGGCGGGGGTCGGAATGAGCAGTTCTTC. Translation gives CASSQGGGRNEQFF.

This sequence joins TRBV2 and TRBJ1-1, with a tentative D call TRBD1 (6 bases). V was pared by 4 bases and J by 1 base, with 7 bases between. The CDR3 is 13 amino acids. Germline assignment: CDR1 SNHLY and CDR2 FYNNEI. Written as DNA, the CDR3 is TGTGCCAGCAGTGGACAGGAGAACACTGAAGCTTTCTTT. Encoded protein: CASSGQENTEAFF.

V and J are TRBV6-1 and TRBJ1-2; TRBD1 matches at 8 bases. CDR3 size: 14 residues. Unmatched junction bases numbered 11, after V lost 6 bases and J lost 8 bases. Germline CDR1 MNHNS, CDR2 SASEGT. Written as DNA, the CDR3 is TGTGCCAGCAGCGCCCACCAGGGGGCTCGAGGCTACACCTTC. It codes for CASSAHQGARGYTF.

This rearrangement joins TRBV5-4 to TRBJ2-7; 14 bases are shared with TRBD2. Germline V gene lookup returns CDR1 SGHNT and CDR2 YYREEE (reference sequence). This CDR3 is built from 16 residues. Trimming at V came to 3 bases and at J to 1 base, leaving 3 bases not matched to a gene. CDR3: CASSSGTSGRSYEQYF. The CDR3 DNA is TGTGCCAGCAGCTCCGGGACTAGCGGGAGATCCTACGAGCAGTACTTC.

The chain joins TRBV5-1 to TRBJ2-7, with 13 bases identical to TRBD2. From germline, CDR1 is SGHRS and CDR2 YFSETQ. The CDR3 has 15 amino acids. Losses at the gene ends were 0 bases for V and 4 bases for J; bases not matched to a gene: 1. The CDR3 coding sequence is TGCGCCAGCAGCTTGGAGACTAGCGGGAGGTACGAGCAGTACTTC. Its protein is CASSLETSGRYEQYF.

The CDR3 here is CATSRVAGTVLGIQYF. The DNA for the CDR3 is TGTGCCACCAGCAGAGTAGCAGGGACTGTCTTGGGCATTCAGTACTTC. V usage is TRBV15 and J usage is TRBJ2-4; the D gene is possibly TRBD2 (6 bases). V lost 1 base and J 9 bases, leaving 19 bases between the germline ends. Germline V gene data show CDR1 as LNHNV and CDR2 as YYDKDF (reference sequence). This CDR3 comprises 16 residues.

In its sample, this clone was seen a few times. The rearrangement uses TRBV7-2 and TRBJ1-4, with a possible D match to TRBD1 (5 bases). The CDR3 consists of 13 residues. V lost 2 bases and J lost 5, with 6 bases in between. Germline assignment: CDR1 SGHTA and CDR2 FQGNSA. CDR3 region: CASSLNRNEKLFF. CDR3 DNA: TGTGCCAGCAGCTTAAACAGGAATGAAAAACTGTTTTTT. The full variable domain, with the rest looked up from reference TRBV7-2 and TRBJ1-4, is GAGVSQSPSNKVTEKGKDVELRCDPISGHTALYWYRQSLGQGLEFLIYFQGNSAPDKSGLPSDRFSAERTGGSVSTLTIQRTQQEDSAVYLCASSLNRNEKLFFGSGTQLSVL.

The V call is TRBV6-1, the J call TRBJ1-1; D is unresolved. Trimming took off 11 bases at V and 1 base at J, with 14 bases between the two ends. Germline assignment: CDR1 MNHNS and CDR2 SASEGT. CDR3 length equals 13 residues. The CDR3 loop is CASPSSGNTEAFF. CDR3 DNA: TGTGCCTCCCCGTCGTCGGGGAACACTGAAGCTTTCTTT.

The CDR3 sequence is CASSYSSPLETQYF. The CDR3 DNA reads as TGCGCCAGCTCCTACAGCAGTCCCCTAGAGACCCAGTACTTC. The genes are TRBV5-1 and TRBJ2-5, with D uncertain. Trimming took 7 bases from V and 4 from J, leaving 17 bases between them. The CDR3 spans 14 residues. CDR1 and CDR2 (germline): SGHRS, YFSETQ.

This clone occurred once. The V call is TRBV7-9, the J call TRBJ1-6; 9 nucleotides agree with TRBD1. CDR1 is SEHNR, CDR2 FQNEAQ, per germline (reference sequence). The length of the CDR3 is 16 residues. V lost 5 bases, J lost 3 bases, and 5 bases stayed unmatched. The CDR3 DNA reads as TGTGCCAGCAGCCCACAGGGGGCCGGCTATAATTCACCCCTCCACTTT. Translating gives CASSPQGAGYNSPLHF.

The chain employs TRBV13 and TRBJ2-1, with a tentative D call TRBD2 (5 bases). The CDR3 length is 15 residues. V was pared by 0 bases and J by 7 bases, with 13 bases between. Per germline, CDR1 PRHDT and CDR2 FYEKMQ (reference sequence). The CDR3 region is CASSLGLAGGNEQFF. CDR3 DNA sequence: TGTGCCAGCAGCTTAGGCCTCGCGGGCGGGAATGAGCAGTTCTTC.

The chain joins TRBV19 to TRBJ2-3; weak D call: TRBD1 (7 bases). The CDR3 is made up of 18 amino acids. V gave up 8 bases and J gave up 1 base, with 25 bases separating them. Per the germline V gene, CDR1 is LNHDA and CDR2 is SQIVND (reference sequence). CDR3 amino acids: CASATGQFAGIGTDTQYF. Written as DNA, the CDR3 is TGTGCCAGTGCAACGGGACAGTTTGCGGGAATAGGCACAGATACGCAGTATTTT.